This TCR beta chain emerged from a study of blood T cell repertoires in COVID-19. About the study: Specimens from acute and convalescent COVID-19 originated in the United States, Italy and Spain.

V lost 4 bases to trimming and J lost 8 bases, with 18 bases between them. Germline V gene sequence: CDR1 MGHRA, CDR2 YSYEKL. The CDR3 sequence is 15 residues long. This clone turned up a few times. Seattle researchers signed up patients amid active infection and tracked them longitudinally. As originally analysed: It was from reference gene primer amplification that nucleated cell counts were estimated. Clones were sequenced by immunoSEQ multiplex PCR, and TCRdb holds only the in-frame ones, with some missing. V and J calls and clone size are given by that table; D and trimming were obtained from the DNA. Found here are fewer than 300,000 clones, around 85% of them singletons; the top ten hold more than 1.4%.

V and J are TRBV4-1 and TRBJ2-1; TRBD2 might be the D (6 bases). Sequencing was done on a sample of peripheral blood. This clonotype originated in a human donor with COVID-19, enrolled during active disease. The donor label of this sample is uncertain. The CDR3 is CASSLSLGGIDEQFF. The DNA of the CDR3 is TGCGCCAGCAGCCTCAGCCTCGGCGGGATCGATGAGCAGTTCTTC.